Shown below are 28 T cell receptor beta chains from a single sample sequenced in a study of T cell changes during pregnancy in multiple sclerosis (dated by TCRdb to 2018 to 2020). Library preparation employed the immunoSEQ multiplex PCR assay. As stored in TCRdb, this immuneACCESS dataset retains in-frame rearrangements with V and J assigned. A fraction of the clones does not appear; measured against another copy, unresolved V genes explain less than half of the discrepancy, and the remainder lacks a known reason. This sample lists roughly 20,000 clones; around 89% were detected once. Of the sample, approximately 7.5% falls within the top ten clones. The sequenced sample was CD8+ T cells from peripheral blood mononuclear cells, obtained in the second trimester of pregnancy. Receptors were obtained from a female donor in good health, enrolled as a control in a pregnancy study.

The chain couples TRBV6-4 to TRBJ2-5; tentatively, D is TRBD1 (6 bases). Germline CDR1 is MRHNA and CDR2 is SNTAGT. V dropped 2 bases and J dropped 5 bases, with 12 bases sitting between them. The CDR3 spans 14 residues. For the CDR3, the DNA is TGTGCCAGCAGTGACATCAGGGGTGGGGAGACCCAGTACTTC. It translates to CASSDIRGGETQYF.

This sequence joins TRBV15 and TRBJ2-7, with 14 bases matching TRBD2. The germline V gene encodes CDR1 LNHNV and CDR2 YYDKDF (reference sequence). J lost 2 bases, V lost 2 bases, and 5 bases had no gene match. The CDR3 extends over 17 amino acids. The CDR3 DNA sequence: TGTGCCACCAGCAGAAAGGGACTAGCGGGAGTACCCTACGAGCAGTACTTC. Its translation is CATSRKGLAGVPYEQYF.

The rearrangement joins TRBV6-6 to TRBJ1-2, with 10 bases lining up with TRBD1. J was trimmed by 8 bases and V by 11 bases; bases with no gene match: 11. Germline CDR1 MNHNY, CDR2 SVGAGI (reference sequence). CDR3 size: 13 residues. The CDR3, as DNA: TGTGCCCTTCGGGACAGGGGTTTTGGAGGCTACACCTTC. This sequence encodes CALRDRGFGGYTF.

The V call is TRBV15, the J call TRBJ2-7; tentatively, D is TRBD2 (6 bases). Germline V gene sequence: CDR1 LNHNV, CDR2 YYDKDF (reference sequence). Trimming took 0 bases from V and 6 from J, leaving 15 bases between them. There are 15 residues in the CDR3. The CDR3 DNA reads as TGTGCCACCAGCAGAGATGGGGAGGTCGGGCTCGAGCAGTACTTC. Residues: CATSRDGEVGLEQYF.

The chain employs TRBV7-8 and TRBJ2-3, with TRBD2 as a possible D gene (9 bases). CDR3 length: 16 residues. V was pared by 5 bases and J by 3 bases, with 18 bases between. Germline V CDR1 and CDR2: SGHVS, FQNEAQ. The CDR3, as DNA: TGTGCCAGCAGCCAGGGGGCGGGAGGGCCAACAGATACGCAGTATTTT. Its protein is CASSQGAGGPTDTQYF.

The chain recombines TRBV7-9 with TRBJ1-1, with 8 bases lining up with TRBD1. The CDR3 contains 14 residues. Trimming took 4 bases from V and 10 from J; bases not matched to a gene: 11. Germline CDR1 is SEHNR and CDR2 is FQNEAQ (reference sequence). Written as DNA, the CDR3 is TGTGCCAGCAGCTCCGGGACAGGAGTTTGGACAGCTTTCTTT. This gives the protein CASSSGTGVWTAFF.

The rearrangement links TRBV29-1 to TRBJ2-7; D is perhaps TRBD1 (6 bases). V shed 5 bases and J shed 7 bases, with 9 bases lying between them. The germline V gene has CDR1 SQVTM and CDR2 ANQGSEA. The CDR3 is made up of 10 amino acids. The CDR3 nucleotides are TGCAGCGTTTCCGGGACAGAGCAGTACTTC. Its protein product is CSVSGTEQYF.

The rearrangement joins TRBV27 to TRBJ2-7; tentatively, D is TRBD1 (5 bases). Germline V gene data show CDR1 as MNHEY and CDR2 as SMNVEV (reference sequence). V was shortened by 4 bases and J by 1 base, with 11 bases between the two germline ends. This CDR3 is 14 amino acids long. The CDR3 loop reads CASSSGASSYEQYF. The CDR3 DNA is TGTGCCAGCAGTTCTGGGGCCAGTTCCTACGAGCAGTACTTC.

This chain connects TRBV11-1 to TRBJ2-7, with a weak D call TRBD2 (5 bases). The CDR3 spans 14 residues. V lost 0 bases to trimming and J lost 3 bases, with 9 bases between them. Per the germline V gene, CDR1 is SGHAT and CDR2 is FQDESV (reference sequence). The CDR3 region has the DNA TGTGCCAGCAGCTTAGCGGGAGATATCTACGAGCAGTACTTC. This sequence encodes CASSLAGDIYEQYF.

The rearrangement links TRBV28 to TRBJ2-7; possible D gene TRBD1, 5 bases. Germline V gives CDR1 MDHEN, CDR2 SYDVKM. The CDR3 runs to 12 residues. Trimming removed 3 bases at V and 3 bases at J, with 6 bases between. CDR3 in amino acids: CASSFDSYEQYF. CDR3 bases: TGTGCCAGCAGTTTCGACAGCTACGAGCAGTACTTC.

This sequence joins TRBV19 and TRBJ1-2; TRBD1 matches 9 bases. The CDR3 is 14 residues long. The V and J ends lost 9 bases and 5 bases, in that order; junction bases with no gene match: 10. Germline values: CDR1 LNHDA, CDR2 SQIVND (reference sequence). The DNA for the CDR3 is TGTGCCAGCACCATGGGGACAGGGAAGTATGGCTACACCTTC. Residues: CASTMGTGKYGYTF.

The V gene is TRBV6-5, the J gene TRBJ1-6; 7 bases map to TRBD1. This CDR3 comprises 15 residues. With 7 bases clipped from V and 0 bases from J, the junction kept 3 bases outside the gene matches. Germline CDR1 is MNHEY and CDR2 is SVGAGI. Written as DNA, the CDR3 is TGTGCCAGCAAAACAGGGGACTCCTATAATTCACCCCTCCACTTT. It translates to CASKTGDSYNSPLHF.

The chain couples TRBV10-2 to TRBJ2-3; D unclear. V lost 6 bases and J 6 bases, leaving 10 bases between the germline ends. The germline CDR1 and CDR2 sequences are WSHSY and SAAADI. The CDR3 extends over 12 amino acids. The CDR3 region has the DNA TGCGCCAGCAGGACCGACATTGATACGCAGTATTTT. This translates into CASRTDIDTQYF.

The chain couples TRBV6-5 to TRBJ2-7; D uncertain. CDR1 is MNHEY and CDR2 is SVGAGI in the germline V gene. Trimming removed 6 bases at V and 3 bases at J, with 12 bases between. This CDR3 has 13 residues. CDR3 sequence (DNA): TGTGCCAGCAGGTTAACAGAGATCTACGAGCAGTACTTC. As protein: CASRLTEIYEQYF.

J is TRBJ2-7 and V is TRBV7-9; weak D call: TRBD1 (6 bases). Germline V gene data show CDR1 as SEHNR and CDR2 as FQNEAQ (reference sequence). The CDR3 has 15 amino acids. Trimming shortened V by 2 bases and J by 2 bases, and 13 bases separated the two germline ends. CDR3 amino acids: CASSLPPQGTYEQYF. In DNA form, the CDR3 reads TGTGCCAGCAGCTTACCACCTCAGGGGACCTACGAGCAGTACTTC.

CDR3 sequence reads: CASSTGTSGFEQYF. CDR3 DNA: TGTGCCAGCAGCACCGGGACTAGCGGGTTCGAGCAGTACTTC. The chain joins TRBV7-9 to TRBJ2-7, with 12 bases identical to TRBD2. J lost 6 bases, V lost 5 bases, and 5 bases had no gene match. Germline V gene sequence: CDR1 SEHNR, CDR2 FQNEAQ (reference sequence). The length of the CDR3 is 14 residues.

The chain carries TRBV19 and TRBJ2-1, with TRBD2 matching over 10 bases. After removal of 4 bases from V and 5 bases from J, the junction contained 2 bases not matched to a gene. This CDR3 comprises 14 residues. CDR1 and CDR2 from the germline V gene are LNHDA and SQIVND (reference sequence). CDR3 loop: CASSRTSGNNEQFF. CDR3 nucleotide sequence: TGTGCCAGTAGTAGGACTAGCGGAAACAATGAGCAGTTCTTC.

This sequence joins TRBV6-1 and TRBJ1-1; 9 nucleotides match TRBD1. CDR3 size: 16 residues. The germline gives CDR1 MNHNS, CDR2 SASEGT. V dropped 4 bases and J dropped 3; count of bases not matched to a gene: 9. DNA of the CDR3: TGTGCCAGCAGTGTCCGGACAGGGGAGTTTGACACTGAAGCTTTCTTT. Protein product: CASSVRTGEFDTEAFF.

J is TRBJ2-2 and V is TRBV27; 7 nucleotides align to TRBD2. Germline CDR1 reads MNHEY; CDR2 reads SMNVEV (reference sequence). The junction had 1 base not matched to a gene; V was cut back by 3 bases and J by 0 bases. The CDR3 is 15 amino acids. The CDR3 DNA follows: TGTGCCAGCAGTTTTGGACTAGCGAACACCGGGGAGCTGTTTTTT. Translating it yields CASSFGLANTGELFF.

This sequence joins TRBV5-5 and TRBJ2-3; D possibly corresponds to TRBD1 (6 bases). The CDR3 extends over 16 amino acids. Trimming removed 0 bases at V and 0 bases at J, with 11 bases between. From germline, CDR1 is SGHKS and CDR2 YYEKEE (reference sequence). The chain's CDR3 is CASSLVGGGSTDTQYF. In DNA form, the CDR3 reads TGTGCCAGCAGCTTGGTTGGGGGCGGGAGCACAGATACGCAGTATTTT.

V is TRBV15 and J is TRBJ1-5; no clear D. This CDR3 is 13 amino acids long. In germline, CDR1 is LNHNV, CDR2 YYDKDF (reference sequence). V was pared by 5 bases and J by 3 bases, with 8 bases between. The CDR3 spells CATSPGTNQPQHF. CDR3 sequence (DNA): TGTGCCACCAGCCCCGGTACCAATCAGCCCCAGCATTTT.

This clone is a singleton in its sample. This chain uses TRBV27 with TRBJ1-5; D is undetermined. The CDR3 covers 14 residues. V was cut by 4 bases and J by 9 bases, with 16 bases left in between. CDR1 is MNHEY, CDR2 SMNVEV, per germline (reference sequence). Written as DNA, the CDR3 is TGTGCCAGCAGTTCCCCTGGGGAGTTACGGCCCCAGCATTTT. This gives the protein CASSSPGELRPQHF.

The J gene is TRBJ1-4, the V gene TRBV7-9; tentatively, D is TRBD1 (5 bases). Trimming shortened V by 1 base and J by 2 bases, and 8 bases separated the two germline ends. The CDR3 covers 15 residues. The germline V gene has CDR1 SEHNR and CDR2 FQNEAQ (reference sequence). The CDR3 loop reads CASSLVAGTNEKLFF. The CDR3 bases are TGTGCCAGCAGCTTAGTAGCAGGGACTAATGAAAAACTGTTTTTT. The full variable domain, with the rest looked up from reference TRBV7-9 and TRBJ1-4, is DTGVSQNPRHKITKRGQNVTFRCDPISEHNRLYWYRQTLGQGPEFLTYFQNEAQLEKSRLLSDRFSAERPKGSFSTLEIQRTEQGDSAMYLCASSLVAGTNEKLFFGSGTQLSVL.

This clone was counted once. The genes are TRBV6-5 and TRBJ2-7, with 8 bases aligning to TRBD1. The CDR3 runs to 14 residues. Unmatched junction bases numbered 9, after V lost 4 bases and J lost 7 bases. CDR1 is MNHEY and CDR2 is SVGAGI in the germline V gene. The CDR3 DNA sequence: TGTGCCAGCAGTTTCAGTGACAGGGGTGGGGAGCAGTACTTC. Translating it yields CASSFSDRGGEQYF.

This chain links TRBV4-1 with TRBJ1-1; D is unclear. V was shortened by 3 bases and J by 1 base, with 6 bases between the two germline ends. Per the germline V gene, CDR1 is MGHRA and CDR2 is YSYEKL. The CDR3 covers 13 residues. CDR3 region: CASSQSGNTEAFF. CDR3 DNA: TGCGCCAGCAGCCAGAGCGGGAACACTGAAGCTTTCTTT.

The genes are TRBV28 and TRBJ2-1; 11 bases match TRBD2. CDR1 and CDR2 (germline): MDHEN, SYDVKM. The CDR3 covers 17 residues. The trim removed 6 bases at V and 8 bases at J, leaving 15 bases unmatched. CDR3 loop: CASRAPGLADDLYEQFF. CDR3 coding DNA: TGTGCCAGCAGAGCGCCGGGACTAGCGGACGATTTGTATGAGCAGTTCTTC.

The gene calls are TRBV28 and TRBJ1-2; TRBD1 matches at 11 bases. Germline V gene data show CDR1 as MDHEN and CDR2 as SYDVKM. The CDR3 consists of 16 residues. Trimming removed 2 bases from V and 4 bases from J; junction bases left unmatched: 6. The CDR3: CASSLRTGGARYGYTF. CDR3 nucleotides: TGTGCCAGCAGTTTAAGGACAGGGGGCGCGCGCTATGGCTACACCTTC.

The chain recombines TRBV5-4 with TRBJ1-1; possibly TRBD1 for D (5 bases). The V and J ends lost 2 bases and 4 bases respectively, with 12 bases between them. This CDR3 spans 14 amino acids. Per the germline V gene, CDR1 is SGHNT and CDR2 is YYREEE (reference sequence). CDR3 nucleotide sequence: TGTGCCAGCAGCTTTAGGGGAGGAGGCACTGAAGCTTTCTTT. This encodes CASSFRGGGTEAFF. Based on the CDR3 plus reference TRBV5-4 and TRBJ1-1, the full variable domain is ETGVTQSPTHLIKTRGQQVTLRCSSQSGHNTVSWYQQALGQGPQFIFQYYREEENGRGNFPPRFSGLQFPNYSSELNVNALELDDSALYLCASSFRGGGTEAFFGQGTRLTVV.